This entry lists 8 T cell receptor beta chains sequenced from one sample in a study of blood T cell repertoires in COVID-19. Sequencing used immunoSEQ multiplex PCR; TCRdb keeps in-frame clones, though not all of them. The table lists approximately 380,000 clones, 91% of them singletons. Specimen: PBMCs or T cells enriched from blood (not recorded which). All receptors come from a woman between 35 and 50 years old who had been exposed to COVID-19.

V gene TRBV21-1 combines with J gene TRBJ1-3; the D segment call TRBD1 is taken from the table without a DNA check. TRBV21-1 is an annotated pseudogene. The CDR3 has 17 amino acids. CDR3 in amino acids: CASSAGTGCGSGNTIYF. The CDR3 DNA follows: TGTGCCAGCAGCGCCGGGACAGGCTGCGGCTCTGGAAACACCATATATTTT.

The rearrangement uses TRBV5-1 and TRBJ2-1; 7 bases are shared with TRBD1. The CDR3 has 14 residues. The V gene's germline CDR1 is SGHRS and CDR2 YFSETQ. V gave up 4 bases and J gave up 1 base; unmatched junction bases: 2. The CDR3 loop is CASSPGQSYNEQFF. In nucleotides, the CDR3 is TGCGCCAGCAGCCCGGGACAGTCCTACAATGAGCAGTTCTTC.

The chain combines TRBV9 with TRBJ2-2, with 7 bases fitting TRBD2. The CDR3 covers 15 residues. Germline lookup yields CDR1 SGDLS and CDR2 YYNGEE. Trimming cost V 4 bases and J 10 bases; bases outside gene matches: 13. The CDR3 coding sequence is TGTGCCAGCAGCCAGCAGCGTGCCGGGGGGACGGAGCTGTTTTTT. Its translation is CASSQQRAGGTELFF.

The chain couples TRBV6-5 to TRBJ2-7; TRBD2 matches 12 bases. Germline V gives CDR1 MNHEY, CDR2 SVGAGI. The CDR3 is 15 amino acids. The junction had 4 bases not matched to a gene; V was cut back by 5 bases and J by 2 bases. The CDR3, as DNA: TGTGCCAGCAGTCGTTCTAGCGGGAGGGCCTACGAGCAGTACTTC. Its translation: CASSRSSGRAYEQYF.

The chain links TRBV9 to TRBJ2-2, with TRBD1 identical over 9 bases. Germline V gives CDR1 SGDLS, CDR2 YYNGEE. This CDR3 has 15 residues. The V segment lost 0 bases and the J segment 7 bases; nucleotides outside the gene matches: 4. DNA of the CDR3: TGTGCCAGCAGCGTAGCTGGACAGGGGATCGGGGAGCTGTTTTTT. Its protein is CASSVAGQGIGELFF.

This chain joins TRBV24-1 and TRBJ1-1; D not certain. The CDR3 loop spans 14 amino acids. The V and J ends lost 4 bases and 0 bases respectively, with 8 bases between them. CDR1 is KGHDR, CDR2 SFDVKD, per germline. The DNA for the CDR3 is TGTGCCACCAGTGACCACCAGGTGAACACTGAAGCTTTCTTT. This sequence encodes CATSDHQVNTEAFF.

This chain connects TRBV29-1 to TRBJ1-2; D unresolved. The V end was cut by 4 bases, the J end by 5 bases, with 17 bases between. In germline, CDR1 is SQVTM, CDR2 ANQGSEA. The CDR3 spans 14 residues. Here the CDR3 reads CSVGEIEASYGYTF. The CDR3 DNA is TGCAGCGTTGGGGAGATTGAGGCCTCTTATGGCTACACCTTC.

The sample holds one count of this clone. The rearrangement links TRBV19 to TRBJ1-1, with D unresolved. Per germline, CDR1 LNHDA and CDR2 SQIVND (reference sequence). V dropped 7 bases and J dropped 0 bases, with 12 bases sitting between them. The CDR3 consists of 14 residues. CDR3 loop: CASKEVSMNTEAFF. CDR3 in DNA: TGTGCCAGTAAAGAAGTATCTATGAACACTGAAGCTTTCTTT.